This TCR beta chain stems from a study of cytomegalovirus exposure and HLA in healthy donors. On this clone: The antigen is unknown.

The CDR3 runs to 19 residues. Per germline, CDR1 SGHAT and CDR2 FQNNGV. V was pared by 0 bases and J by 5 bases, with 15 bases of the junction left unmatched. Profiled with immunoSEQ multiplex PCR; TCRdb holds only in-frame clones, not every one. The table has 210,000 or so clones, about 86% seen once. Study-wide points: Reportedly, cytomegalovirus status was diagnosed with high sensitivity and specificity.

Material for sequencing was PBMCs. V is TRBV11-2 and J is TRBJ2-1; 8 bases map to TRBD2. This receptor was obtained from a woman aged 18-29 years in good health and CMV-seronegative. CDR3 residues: CASSLDRNRMTSAHNEQFF. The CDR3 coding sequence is TGTGCCAGCAGCTTAGATAGAAATCGGATGACTAGCGCCCACAATGAGCAGTTCTTC.